These 11 T cell receptor beta chains share one sample of origin, sequenced in a study of cytomegalovirus exposure and HLA in healthy donors. Primers: 60 Vbeta forward and 13 Jbeta reverse. Sequenced by immunoSEQ multiplex PCR; TCRdb stores in-frame clones only, minus some. Here the sample spans roughly 200,000 clones, 65% to 90% being singletons. The sequenced material came from PBMCs. These receptors all stem from a woman in her forties or fifties in good health and CMV-seronegative.

V and J are TRBV30 and TRBJ2-1, with 9 bases lining up with TRBD1. With 3 bases clipped from V and 8 bases from J, the junction kept 8 bases outside the gene matches. The CDR3 loop spans 14 amino acids. CDR1 and CDR2 from the germline V gene are GTSNPN and SVGIG (reference sequence). CDR3 nucleotide sequence: TGTGCCTGGAGGTTGACAGGGGGAAGGGATGAGCAGTTCTTC. Encoded protein: CAWRLTGGRDEQFF. Full variable domain (rest looked up from reference TRBV30 and TRBJ2-1): SQTIHQWPATLVQPVGSPLSLECTVEGTSNPNLYWYRQAAGRGLQLLFYSVGIGQISSEVPQNLSASRPQDRQFILSSKKLLLSDSGFYLCAWRLTGGRDEQFFGPGTRLTVL.

The rearrangement links TRBV4-3 to TRBJ1-3; 8 bases are shared with TRBD1. The germline V gene encodes CDR1 LGHNA and CDR2 YSLEER. The CDR3 runs 16 residues. V was clipped by 1 base and J by 2 bases; unmatched bases: 4. The CDR3 is CASSQVSGGPGNTIYF. CDR3 DNA sequence: TGCGCCAGCAGCCAAGTCTCAGGGGGCCCTGGAAACACCATATATTTT.

V gene TRBV30 combines with J gene TRBJ2-2, with TRBD2 matching 11 bases. Trimming cost V 0 bases and J 7 bases; bases outside gene matches: 4. Germline V gives CDR1 GTSNPN, CDR2 SVGIG (reference sequence). The CDR3 runs to 15 residues. The CDR3 nucleotides read TGTGCCTGGAGTGTTCTAGCGGGAGGAGTCGGGGAGCTGTTTTTT. This encodes CAWSVLAGGVGELFF.

The genes are TRBV28 and TRBJ2-7; unclear D gene. The CDR3 is made up of 12 amino acids. The germline V gene encodes CDR1 MDHEN and CDR2 SYDVKM. V lost 5 bases to trimming and J lost 2 bases, with 7 bases between them. The CDR3 nucleotides read TGTGCCAGCAGTCAATCCCCCTACGAGCAGTACTTC. This sequence encodes CASSQSPYEQYF. Looking up the rest from reference TRBV28 and TRBJ2-7 gives the full variable domain: DVKVTQSSRYLVKRTGEKVFLECVQDMDHENMFWYRQDPGLGLRLIYFSYDVKMKEKGDIPEGYSVSREKKERFSLILESASTNQTSMYLCASSQSPYEQYFGPGTRLTVT.

V is TRBV28 and J is TRBJ1-1; D may be TRBD1 (6 bases). The CDR3 length is 14 residues. Looked up from germline, CDR1 is MDHEN and CDR2 is SYDVKM. Between the trimmed V and J ends, which lost 8 bases and 0 bases, there was a span of 13 bases. As DNA, the CDR3 is TGTGCCAGCCTCCCTAGACAGGTGAACACTGAAGCTTTCTTT. The encoded protein is CASLPRQVNTEAFF.

This clone came up a few times. This chain uses TRBV6-5 with TRBJ1-6; D call uncertain. The CDR3 loop spans 16 amino acids. The V end was cut by 0 bases, the J end by 4 bases, with 10 bases between. CDR1 and CDR2 from the germline V gene are MNHEY and SVGAGI. CDR3 region: CASSYSKRRYNSPLHF. DNA of the CDR3: TGTGCCAGCAGTTACTCGAAACGGAGATATAATTCACCCCTCCACTTT.

The CDR3 DNA reads as TGTGCCAGCTCACCACGTGACAGGGATGAAAAACTGTTTTTT. Amino acids: CASSPRDRDEKLFF. The V and J genes are TRBV18 and TRBJ1-4, with 7 nucleotides matching TRBD1. Germline V gene lookup returns CDR1 KGHSH and CDR2 LQKENI. Unmatched junction bases numbered 2, after V lost 1 base and J lost 6 bases. The CDR3 consists of 14 residues.

This chain links TRBV13 with TRBJ1-5; a possible D gene is TRBD1 (5 bases). The CDR3 is 17 amino acids. The V gene's germline CDR1 is PRHDT and CDR2 FYEKMQ (reference sequence). The V and J ends lost 0 bases and 2 bases respectively, with 14 bases between them. DNA for the CDR3: TGTGCCAGCAGCTTAGGCGGGGGACCCACGGGCAATCAGCCCCAGCATTTT. It specifies CASSLGGGPTGNQPQHF.

The CDR3 DNA is TGTGCCAGCAAACACAAGGGGGCGGACGCAGAGACCCAGTACTTC. Translation: CASKHKGADAETQYF. The chain carries TRBV7-8 and TRBJ2-5; 7 bases are shared with TRBD1. Germline V gives CDR1 SGHVS, CDR2 FQNEAQ. With 7 bases clipped from V and 4 bases from J, the junction kept 12 bases outside the gene matches. This CDR3 region has 15 residues.

This chain connects TRBV5-1 to TRBJ2-3, with a tentative D call TRBD2 (6 bases). Per germline, CDR1 SGHRS and CDR2 YFSETQ. The CDR3 sequence is 14 residues long. Trimming took off 4 bases at V and 4 bases at J, with 13 bases between the two ends. The CDR3 bases are TGCGCCAGCAGCCAGGGAACTAGCTCAGATACGCAGTATTTT. Residues: CASSQGTSSDTQYF.

CDR3 DNA: TGTGCCAGTAGCGAGTTTAACTATGGCTACACCTTC. Protein: CASSEFNYGYTF. V and J are TRBV19 and TRBJ1-2; no definite D call. In germline, CDR1 is LNHDA, CDR2 SQIVND (reference sequence). The CDR3 sequence is 12 residues long. The V end lost 6 bases, the J end lost 1 base, and 6 bases lay between the germline ends.